Listed below are T cell receptor beta chains from one sample, sequenced in a study of shared clonotypes between healthy human individuals. The repertoire was sequenced with immunoSEQ multiplex PCR; TCRdb's copy has only in-frame clones and lacks some. The top ten clones hold about 25% of a sample with about 110,000 clones, around 68% of them seen once. The sequencing sample was made of memory CD8+ T cells sorted from blood. The receptors shown here come from a woman younger than 45 in good health. Each CDR3 is given with its conserved first and last residue.

j_call v_call cdr3_aa
TRBJ2-6 TRBV6-1 CASSEGGFYGANVLTF
TRBJ2-7 TRBV6-1 CASSQADVLGEQYF
TRBJ1-2 TRBV29-1 CSVLLIGAAWVGYTF
TRBJ2-3 TRBV7-2 CASSLGAGGGSTDTQYF
TRBJ2-7 TRBV7-9 CASSLGAGGLYEQYF
TRBJ2-7 TRBV5-1 CASSLFDLQSGLSEQYF
TRBJ1-1 TRBV20-1 CSVGKNTEAFF
TRBJ2-1 TRBV6-1 CASSEIAGSYNEQFF
TRBJ2-7 TRBV23-1 CASNVGRGLGEQYF
TRBJ2-1 TRBV19 CASSIIAGVSYNEQFF
NA TRBV19 CASGSLGAEQYF
TRBJ2-1 TRBV29-1 CSGSRDTYNEQFF
TRBJ1-2 TRBV7-8 CASSFEAQGRYGYTF
TRBJ2-1 TRBV5-5 CASSQEVSGSYNEQFF
TRBJ1-1 TRBV19 CASRWGVWTEAFF
TRBJ1-2 TRBV29-1 CSVRQGARNYGYTF
TRBJ1-4 TRBV15 CATSKVDRDREEKLFF
TRBJ1-5 TRBV6-1 CASSERPRGNQPQHF
TRBJ2-7 TRBV28 CASRNPGIYEQYF
TRBJ2-7 TRBV30 CAWSPPGQVYEQYF
TRBJ1-2 TRBV13 CASSLEGQGLEGYTF
TRBJ2-3 TRBV2 CASRAARRNTDTQYF
TRBJ2-7 TRBV15 CATSRGHELVGTGSIPYEQYF